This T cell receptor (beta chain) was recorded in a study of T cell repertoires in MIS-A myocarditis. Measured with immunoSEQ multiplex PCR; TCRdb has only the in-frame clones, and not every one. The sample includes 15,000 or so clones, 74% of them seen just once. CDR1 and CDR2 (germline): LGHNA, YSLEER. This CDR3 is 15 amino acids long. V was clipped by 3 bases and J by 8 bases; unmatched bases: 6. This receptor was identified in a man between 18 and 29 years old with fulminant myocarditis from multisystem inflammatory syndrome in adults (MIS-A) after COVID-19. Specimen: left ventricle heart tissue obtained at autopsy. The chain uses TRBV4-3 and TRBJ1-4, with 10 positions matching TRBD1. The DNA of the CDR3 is TGCGCCAGCAGCCACAGACAGGGGGCGCGGGAAAAACTGTTTTTT. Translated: CASSHRQGAREKLFF.